These 5 T cell receptor beta chains originate from one sample sequenced in a study of cytomegalovirus exposure and HLA in healthy donors. The primer mix had 60 Vbeta and 13 Jbeta primers. Clones were read by immunoSEQ multiplex PCR, and TCRdb kept only the in-frame ones, dropping some. The repertoire holds some 120,000 clones, about four fifths seen once, with 5.3% in the top ten. The specimen was PBMCs. Receptor source: a young man in good health and CMV-seronegative.

V usage is TRBV5-1 and J usage is TRBJ2-3; 7 bases align to TRBD1. Trimming removed 1 base from V and 2 bases from J; junction bases left unmatched: 7. The CDR3 totals 16 residues. Germline CDR1 SGHRS, CDR2 YFSETQ. The CDR3 loop reads CASSLSLDRHTDTQYF. The CDR3 nucleotides are TGCGCCAGCAGCTTGTCCCTGGACAGGCACACAGATACGCAGTATTTT.

CDR3 loop: CASSLTGTEDLKQYF. DNA for the CDR3: TGTGCCAGCAGTTTAACCGGGACAGAGGACCTTAAGCAGTACTTC. V gene TRBV6-5 combines with J gene TRBJ2-7; 7 nucleotides agree with TRBD1. This CDR3 is 15 amino acids long. Germline CDR1 reads MNHEY; CDR2 reads SVGAGI. V shed 4 bases and J 8 bases; nucleotides not matched to a gene: 14.

The genes are TRBV7-2 and TRBJ2-7; the D gene is possibly TRBD1 (6 bases). Per the germline V gene, CDR1 is SGHTA and CDR2 is FQGNSA. The V gene lost 3 bases and the J gene lost 5 bases, with 11 bases spanning the gap. The CDR3 extends over 13 amino acids. CDR3 loop: CASSFTGTHEQYF. The CDR3 DNA reads TGTGCCAGCAGCTTTACAGGGACCCACGAGCAGTACTTC.

The rearrangement joins TRBV9 to TRBJ2-3; possibly TRBD1 for D (5 bases). Germline V gene lookup returns CDR1 SGDLS and CDR2 YYNGEE. Between the trimmed V and J ends, which lost 0 bases and 5 bases, there was a span of 19 bases. CDR3 length: 17 amino acids. The DNA for the CDR3 is TGTGCCAGCAGCGTAGGCTATTATGGGGCCTATGGAGATACGCAGTATTTT. Translation: CASSVGYYGAYGDTQYF.

V is TRBV29-1 and J is TRBJ2-5, with D hard to call. The length of the CDR3 is 14 residues. Germline-derived CDR1 and CDR2 are SQVTM and ANQGSEA. V was clipped by 2 bases and J by 4 bases, with 14 bases between them. CDR3 sequence reads: CSVESMDRGETQYF. CDR3 DNA: TGCAGCGTTGAATCGATGGATAGAGGAGAGACCCAGTACTTC.